This record concerns one TCR beta chain sequence. The germline gene is not matched at one end of the junction; a read error may be the cause. This entry is derived from a study of blood T cell repertoires in COVID-19. On the study more broadly: Samples representing acute and convalescent COVID-19 were sourced from the United States, Italy and Spain. T cells, B-cell-depleted T cells, or PBMCs supplied cDNA or gDNA.

In the original processing: For nucleated cells, counts were estimated from reference gene primer amplification. Using immunoSEQ multiplex PCR, the repertoire was profiled, and TCRdb retains in-frame clones only, with some absent. That table furnishes V, J and clone size, whereas the DNA furnished D and trimming. Found here are some 200,000 clones, about nine tenths of them singletons; the top ten hold 3% to 4.5%. The CDR3 spans 15 residues. Germline V CDR1 and CDR2: SNHLY, FYNNEI. The sequenced material came from PBMCs or T cells enriched from blood (not recorded which). The receptor was derived from a woman aged 35 to 49 with acute COVID-19. This rearrangement joins TRBV2 to TRBJ1-2; D is perhaps TRBD1 (5 bases). This CDR3 reads CASTERGNPNYGYTF. In nucleotides, the CDR3 is TGTGCCAGCACTGAACGGGGGAATCCTAACTATGGCTACACCTTC.